This T cell receptor (beta chain) derives from a study of TIL therapy for anti-PD-1-resistant metastatic lung cancer. The libraries were made with immunoSEQ v3. Clones were read by immunoSEQ multiplex PCR, and TCRdb kept only the in-frame ones, dropping some. This table has about 36,000 clones, 73% appearing once. Time point meaning: pre-treatment sample, taken before nivolumab and TIL therapy. The specimen was blood, collected at baseline. The receptor was derived from a person between 30 and 79 years old with non-small cell lung cancer.

The CDR3 bases are TGTGCCAGCAGTTCCGGCGGGTTCCCCTACGAGCAGTACTTC. Amino acid sequence: CASSSGGFPYEQYF. The J gene is TRBJ2-7, the V gene TRBV28, with a possible D match to TRBD2 (5 bases). From germline, CDR1 is MDHEN and CDR2 SYDVKM. The CDR3 length is 14 residues. Trimming removed 4 bases from V and 2 bases from J, with 12 bases in between.